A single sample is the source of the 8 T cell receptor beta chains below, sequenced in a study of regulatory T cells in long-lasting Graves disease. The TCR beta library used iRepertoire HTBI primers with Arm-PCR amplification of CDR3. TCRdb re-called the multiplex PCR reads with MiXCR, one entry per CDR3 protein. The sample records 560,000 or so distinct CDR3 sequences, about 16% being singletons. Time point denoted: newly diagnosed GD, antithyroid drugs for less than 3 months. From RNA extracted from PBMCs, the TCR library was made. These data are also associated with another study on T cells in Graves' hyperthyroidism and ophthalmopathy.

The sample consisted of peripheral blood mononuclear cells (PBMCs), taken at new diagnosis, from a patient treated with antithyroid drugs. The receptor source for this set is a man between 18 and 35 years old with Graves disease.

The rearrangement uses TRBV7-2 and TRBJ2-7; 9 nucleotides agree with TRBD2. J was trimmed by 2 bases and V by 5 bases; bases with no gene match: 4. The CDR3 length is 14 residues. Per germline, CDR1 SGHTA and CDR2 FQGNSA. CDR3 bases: TGTGCCAGCAGCAAGACTAGCGGTCCCTACGAGCAGTACTTC. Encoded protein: CASSKTSGPYEQYF.

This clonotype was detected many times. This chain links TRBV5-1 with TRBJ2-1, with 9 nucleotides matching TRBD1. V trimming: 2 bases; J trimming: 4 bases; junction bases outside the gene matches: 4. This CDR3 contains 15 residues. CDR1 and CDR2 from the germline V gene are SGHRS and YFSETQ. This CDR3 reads CASSFNRGHYNEQFF. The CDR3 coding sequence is TGCGCCAGCAGCTTTAACAGGGGGCATTACAATGAGCAGTTCTTC.

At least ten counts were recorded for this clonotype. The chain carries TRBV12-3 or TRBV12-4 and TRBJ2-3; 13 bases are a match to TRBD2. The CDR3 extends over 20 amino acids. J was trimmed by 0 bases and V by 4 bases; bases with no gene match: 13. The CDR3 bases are TGTGCCAGCAGTTCCCGACTAGCGGGAGGCCTACTTGCTAGCACAGATACGCAGTATTTT. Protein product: CASSSRLAGGLLASTDTQYF.

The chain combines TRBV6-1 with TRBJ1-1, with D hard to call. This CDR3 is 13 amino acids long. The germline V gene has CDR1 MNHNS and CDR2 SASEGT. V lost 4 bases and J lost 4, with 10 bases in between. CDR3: CASSGSWGTEAFF. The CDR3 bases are TGTGCCAGCAGTGGATCGTGGGGCACTGAAGCTTTCTTT.

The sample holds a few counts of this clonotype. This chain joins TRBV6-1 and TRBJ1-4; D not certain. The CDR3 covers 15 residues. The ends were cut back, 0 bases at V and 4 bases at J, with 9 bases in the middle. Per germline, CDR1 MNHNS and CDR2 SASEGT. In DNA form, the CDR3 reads TGTGCCAGCAGTGAAGCAAGGCCAAATAATGAAAAACTGTTTTTT. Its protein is CASSEARPNNEKLFF.

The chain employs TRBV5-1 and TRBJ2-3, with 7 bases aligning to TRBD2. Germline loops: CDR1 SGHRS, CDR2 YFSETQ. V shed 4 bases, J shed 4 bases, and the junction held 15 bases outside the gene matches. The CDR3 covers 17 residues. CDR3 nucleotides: TGCGCCAGCAGCCACTGGTGGGCGGGGGACGCGGCAGATACGCAGTATTTT. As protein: CASSHWWAGDAADTQYF.

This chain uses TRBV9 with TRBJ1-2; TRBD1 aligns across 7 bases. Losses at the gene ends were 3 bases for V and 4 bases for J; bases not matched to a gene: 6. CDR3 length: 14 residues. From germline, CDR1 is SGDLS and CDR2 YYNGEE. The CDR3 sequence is CASSGNRGSYGYTF. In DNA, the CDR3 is TGTGCCAGCAGCGGCAACAGGGGTTCCTATGGCTACACCTTC.

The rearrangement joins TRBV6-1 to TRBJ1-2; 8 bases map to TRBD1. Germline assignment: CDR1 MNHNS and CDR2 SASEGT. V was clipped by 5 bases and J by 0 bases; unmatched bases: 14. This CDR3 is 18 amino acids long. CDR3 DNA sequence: TGTGCCAGCAGTCCAAGGACACAGGGGGACCGCCCTAACTATGGCTACACCTTC. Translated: CASSPRTQGDRPNYGYTF.